This T cell receptor beta chain stems from a study of cytomegalovirus exposure and HLA in healthy donors. This PCR relied on a set of 60 Vbeta primers and 13 Jbeta primers. Method: immunoSEQ multiplex PCR; TCRdb's copy keeps in-frame clones and lacks some. The sample totals some 140,000 clones. As to this clone: Its antigen remains unknown.

Germline V gives CDR1 SGHAT, CDR2 FQNNGV. This CDR3 has 17 amino acids. The J segment lost 5 bases and the V segment lost 3 bases, leaving 11 bases of the junction unmatched. Each donor was healthy, and each was a bone marrow donor. Findings and caveats of the study: Most TCR sequences showed up rarely, but some public TCRs showed up in many donors.

The sequence derives from a woman aged 40 to 50 in good health and CMV-seronegative. The sample was PBMCs. This chain connects TRBV11-2 to TRBJ2-3, with 10 positions matching TRBD2. This CDR3 is CASSFQGGAGGGDTQYF. CDR3 sequence (DNA): TGTGCCAGCAGCTTCCAGGGAGGAGCGGGGGGGGGAGATACGCAGTATTTT.